These 5 T cell receptor beta chains were all obtained from the same sample, sequenced in a study of T cells in Graves' hyperthyroidism and ophthalmopathy (dated by TCRdb to the late 2010s). Library preparation was by multiplex PCR. Instrument used: Illumina HiSeq 2000. Amplification of TCR beta CDR3 regions was carried out from RNA transcripts. The TCR CDR3 was subjected to a first round of RT-PCR using the HTBI primer set and the Qiagen OneStep RT-PCR kit. TCRdb itself trimmed the public reads at Q25 with fastp, ran MiXCR and retained productive beta chains. Rows are unified per CDR3 protein, each entry keeping the most common DNA and genes. In all, the sample holds more than 550,000 distinct CDR3 sequences, and 15% to 20% of those were seen once. Around 15% of the sample lies in the top ten. Sequencing was carried out using blood. Receptors originate from a man aged 45-65 years with Graves' hyperthyroidism.

This clonotype has a handful of counts. The chain has TRBV29-1 and TRBJ1-2, with 7 bases identical to TRBD1. With 6 bases clipped from V and 0 bases from J, the junction kept 7 bases outside the gene matches. The germline V gene has CDR1 SQVTM and CDR2 ANQGSEA. This CDR3 spans 14 amino acids. DNA of the CDR3: TGCAGCGTCTTTGACAGGGAACCTAACTATGGCTACACCTTC. Protein sequence: CSVFDREPNYGYTF. Looking up the rest from reference TRBV29-1 and TRBJ1-2 gives the full variable domain: SAVISQKPSRDICQRGTSLTIQCQVDSQVTMMFWYRQQPGQSLTLIATANQGSEATYESGFVIDKFPISRPNLTFSTLTVSNMSPEDSSIYLCSVFDREPNYGYTFGSGTRLTVV.

The chain couples TRBV6-4 to TRBJ1-2, with a weak D call TRBD1 (5 bases). CDR3 length: 15 amino acids. The germline gives CDR1 MRHNA, CDR2 SNTAGT. The V gene lost 2 bases and the J gene lost 0 bases, with 10 bases spanning the gap. The DNA of the CDR3 is TGTGCCAGCAGTGACCGACAGCACACTAACTATGGCTACACCTTC. Residues: CASSDRQHTNYGYTF.

A note on this clonotype: Being one base from a much bigger clone, this may be a read error. V usage is TRBV7-9 and J usage is TRBJ1-1; D gene unclear. Germline V gene data show CDR1 as SEHNR and CDR2 as FQNEAQ (reference sequence). The ends were cut back, 6 bases at V and 6 bases at J, with 17 bases in the middle. The CDR3 contains 14 residues. For the CDR3, the DNA is TGTGCCAGCAGTTCCGGTTACGTTGCCGCTGAAGCTTTCTTT. This gives the protein CASSSGYVAAEAFF.

The chain links TRBV3-2 to TRBJ2-1; the listed D gene, TRBD2, was not tested against the DNA. TRBV3-2 is recorded as a pseudogene. The CDR3 contains 15 residues. Written as DNA, the CDR3 is TGTGCCAGCAGCACTAGCGGGTACTCCTACAATGAGCAGTTCTTC. It encodes CASSTSGYSYNEQFF.

The chain couples TRBV7-8 to TRBJ2-5; tentative D call: TRBD1 (6 bases). V was trimmed by 0 bases and J by 5 bases, leaving 19 bases between them. The CDR3 consists of 17 residues. Germline V gene data show CDR1 as SGHVS and CDR2 as FQNEAQ. For the CDR3, the DNA is TGTGCCAGCAGCTTAGCAGTGGGGTACAGGGCTCAGGAGACCCAGTACTTC. Amino acid sequence: CASSLAVGYRAQETQYF.